The next 3 T cell receptor beta chains were all read from a single sample in a study of blood T cell repertoires in COVID-19. The data were produced by immunoSEQ multiplex PCR, yet TCRdb's version contains in-frame clones alone and is incomplete. The repertoire includes fewer than 500,000 clones, roughly 90% of them detected once, and 1.4% sits in the top ten. The specimen sequenced was peripheral blood. These receptors were collected from a woman aged 25 to 39 with active or convalescent COVID-19.

The chain recombines TRBV11-3 with TRBJ2-3, with D tentatively TRBD2 (7 bases). The V and J ends lost 5 bases and 2 bases respectively, with 17 bases between them. Germline loops: CDR1 SGHNT, CDR2 YENEEA. The CDR3 runs to 16 residues. The CDR3 DNA follows: TGTGCCAGCAGCCACCCGATAGGGGGGGACACAGATACGCAGTATTTT. The encoded protein is CASSHPIGGDTDTQYF.

This clone was observed a few times. The chain links TRBV7-8 to TRBJ2-7; 7 bases map to TRBD2. The germline gives CDR1 SGHVS, CDR2 FQNEAQ. CDR3 length equals 16 residues. V dropped 5 bases and J dropped 3; count of bases not matched to a gene: 13. CDR3 DNA sequence: TGTGCCAGCAGCCCCCAGGGTCGAGCGGGGTACTACGAGCAGTACTTC. Encoded protein: CASSPQGRAGYYEQYF.

The rearrangement uses TRBV9 and TRBJ2-7; no clear D gene. Germline V CDR1 and CDR2: SGDLS, YYNGEE. The CDR3 has 14 amino acids. The ends were cut back, 2 bases at V and 2 bases at J, with 11 bases in the middle. The CDR3 DNA sequence: TGTGCCAGCAGCGTGTCATACAGAGCCTACGAGCAGTACTTC. It codes for CASSVSYRAYEQYF.